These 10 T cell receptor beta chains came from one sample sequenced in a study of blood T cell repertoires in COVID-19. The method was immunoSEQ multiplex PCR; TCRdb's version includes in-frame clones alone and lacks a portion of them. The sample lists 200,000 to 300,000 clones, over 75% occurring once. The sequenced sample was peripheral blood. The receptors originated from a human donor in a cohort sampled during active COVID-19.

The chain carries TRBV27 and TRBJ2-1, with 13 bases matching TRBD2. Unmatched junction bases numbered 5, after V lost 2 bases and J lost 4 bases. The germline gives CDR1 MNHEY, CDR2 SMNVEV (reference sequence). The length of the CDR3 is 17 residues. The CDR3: CASSLSRGLAGYNEQFF. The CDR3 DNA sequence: TGTGCCAGCAGTTTAAGCAGGGGACTAGCGGGGTACAATGAGCAGTTCTTC.

The CDR3 is CASSYPDRGSKETQYF. CDR3 sequence (DNA): TGTGCCAGCAGTTACCCGGACAGGGGGAGTAAAGAGACCCAGTACTTC. The chain carries TRBV6-2 or TRBV6-3 and TRBJ2-5; 10 bases line up with TRBD1. Per the germline V gene, CDR1 is MNHEY and CDR2 is SVGEGT. After removal of 2 bases from V and 3 bases from J, the junction contained 6 bases not matched to a gene. This CDR3 region has 16 residues.

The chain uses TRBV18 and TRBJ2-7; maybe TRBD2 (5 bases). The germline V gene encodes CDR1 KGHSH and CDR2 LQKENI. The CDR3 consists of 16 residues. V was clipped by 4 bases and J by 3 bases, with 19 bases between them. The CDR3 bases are TGTGCCAGCTCACGGAACTTGGGTCAAGAGGGCTACGAGCAGTACTTC. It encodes CASSRNLGQEGYEQYF.

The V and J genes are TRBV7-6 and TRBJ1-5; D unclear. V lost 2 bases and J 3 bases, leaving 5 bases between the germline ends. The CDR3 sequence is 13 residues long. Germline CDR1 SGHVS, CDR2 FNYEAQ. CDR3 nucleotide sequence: TGTGCCAGCAGCTTACAGTTCAATCAGCCCCAGCATTTT. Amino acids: CASSLQFNQPQHF.

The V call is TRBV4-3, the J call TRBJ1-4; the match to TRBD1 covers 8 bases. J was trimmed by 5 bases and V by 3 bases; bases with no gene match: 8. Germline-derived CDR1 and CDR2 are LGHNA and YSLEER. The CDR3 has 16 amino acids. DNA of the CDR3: TGCGCCAGCAGCCATTACTACAGGGGGTCAAATGAAAAACTGTTTTTT. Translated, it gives CASSHYYRGSNEKLFF.

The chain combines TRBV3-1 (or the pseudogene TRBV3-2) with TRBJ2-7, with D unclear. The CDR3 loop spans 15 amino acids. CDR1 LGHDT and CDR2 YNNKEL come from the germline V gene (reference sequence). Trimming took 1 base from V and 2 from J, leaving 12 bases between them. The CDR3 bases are TGTGCCAGCAGCCAAGGAGCCTCATTCCCCTACGAGCAGTACTTC. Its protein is CASSQGASFPYEQYF.

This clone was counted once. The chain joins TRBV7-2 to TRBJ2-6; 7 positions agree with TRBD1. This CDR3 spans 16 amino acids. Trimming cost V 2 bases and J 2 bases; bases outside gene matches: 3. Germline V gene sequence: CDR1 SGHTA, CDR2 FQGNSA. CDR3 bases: TGTGCCAGCAGCTTACGAGGGGGCGCTGGGGCCAACGTCCTGACTTTC. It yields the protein CASSLRGGAGANVLTF.

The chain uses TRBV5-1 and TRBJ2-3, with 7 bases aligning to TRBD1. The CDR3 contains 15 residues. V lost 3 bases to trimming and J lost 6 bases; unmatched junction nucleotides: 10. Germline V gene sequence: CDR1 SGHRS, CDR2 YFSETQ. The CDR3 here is CASSSIGQVGDTQYF. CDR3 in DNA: TGCGCCAGCAGCTCTATAGGACAGGTGGGGGATACGCAGTATTTT.

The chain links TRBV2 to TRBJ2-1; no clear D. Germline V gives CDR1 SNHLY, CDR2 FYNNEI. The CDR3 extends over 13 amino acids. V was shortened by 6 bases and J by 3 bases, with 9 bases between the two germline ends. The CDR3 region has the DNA TGTGCCAGCAGCACCACTAACTACAATGAGCAGTTCTTC. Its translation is CASSTTNYNEQFF.

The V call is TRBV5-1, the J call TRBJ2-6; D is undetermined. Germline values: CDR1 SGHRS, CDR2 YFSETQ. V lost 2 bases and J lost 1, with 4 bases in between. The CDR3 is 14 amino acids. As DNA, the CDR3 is TGCGCCAGCAGCTTCATTTCTGGGGCCAACGTCCTGACTTTC. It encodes CASSFISGANVLTF.